The subject of this entry is one T cell receptor beta chain. No antigen is known for it. The CDR3 runs 15 residues. Germline V CDR1 and CDR2: SGHVS, FQNEAQ. Trimming took off 2 bases at V and 4 bases at J, with 12 bases between the two ends. TCRdb reanalysed the PCR reads using MiXCR and keeps one entry per CDR3 protein. The data show tens of thousands of distinct CDR3 sequences, around 50% seen once. This specimen comes from a study of vaccination and CD4 T cells after COVID-19. Overall study findings and caveats: Only post-vaccination samples contained a median 86.3% of the reactive clones in convalescent patients.

Time point specified: late sampling 161 to 241 days after vaccination in three convalescent patients. The rearrangement links TRBV7-8 to TRBJ1-5, with D maybe TRBD1 (6 bases). This specimen consisted of CD4+ T cells from blood, obtained about 7 months after SARS-CoV-2 vaccination. The receptor comes from a human donor who had recovered from COVID-19. The CDR3 protein is CASSLNGQNNQPQHF. In nucleotides, the CDR3 is TGTGCCAGCAGCTTAAACGGACAGAATAATCAGCCCCAGCATTTT.